One and the same sample provided the 10 T cell receptor beta chains below, sequenced in a study of Graves' ophthalmopathy and Graves' hyperthyroidism. The authors amplified TCR beta CDR3 regions from RNA transcripts. RT-PCR with HTBI primers came first, then second-round multiplex PCR. TCRdb reanalysed the multiplex PCR reads using MiXCR and keeps one entry per CDR3 protein. The table includes approximately 37,000 distinct CDR3 sequences, 52% detected once. The source material was peripheral blood. These receptors came from an adult man with Graves' ophthalmopathy.

This clonotype was recorded many times. The CDR3 is CASSSNRDRSEGTEAFF. As DNA, the CDR3 is TGTGCCAGCAGCTCCAACCGGGACAGGAGTGAGGGCACTGAAGCTTTCTTT. This chain uses TRBV5-4 with TRBJ1-1; 8 bases match TRBD1. The CDR3 contains 17 residues. The germline CDR1 and CDR2 sequences are SGHNT and YYREEE (reference sequence). V shed 3 bases, J shed 4 bases, and the junction held 14 bases outside the gene matches.

This clonotype was observed at least ten times. The chain links TRBV28 to TRBJ2-1, with 7 bases aligning to TRBD2. The CDR3 length is 16 residues. Germline loops: CDR1 MDHEN, CDR2 SYDVKM. The junction had 9 bases not matched to a gene; V was cut back by 5 bases and J by 2 bases. The DNA of the CDR3 is TGTGCCAGCAGTCCCCAGACTAGCCTCGCCTACAATGAGCAGTTCTTC. It translates to CASSPQTSLAYNEQFF.

This clonotype has only one observation. V is TRBV7-9 and J is TRBJ2-2; no clear D. Between the trimmed V and J ends, which lost 5 bases and 5 bases, there was a span of 6 bases. From germline, CDR1 is SEHNR and CDR2 FQNEAQ (reference sequence). The length of the CDR3 is 12 residues. The CDR3 DNA is TGTGCCAGCAGCCCCTCGACCGGGGAGCTGTTTTTT. Translated, it gives CASSPSTGELFF. Together with reference TRBV7-9 and TRBJ2-2, the CDR3 gives the full variable domain: DTGVSQNPRHKITKRGQNVTFRCDPISEHNRLYWYRQTLGQGPEFLTYFQNEAQLEKSRLLSDRFSAERPKGSFSTLEIQRTEQGDSAMYLCASSPSTGELFFGEGSRLTVL.

This clonotype has a handful of counts. The chain carries TRBV10-2 and TRBJ2-7; 7 nucleotides agree with TRBD2. This CDR3 region has 13 residues. The V and J ends lost 5 bases and 3 bases, in that order; junction bases with no gene match: 4. CDR1 and CDR2 (germline): WSHSY, SAAADI. CDR3: CASSRLAGYEQYF. CDR3 nucleotide sequence: TGCGCCAGCAGTAGATTAGCGGGCTACGAGCAGTACTTC.

The chain links TRBV20-1 to TRBJ2-7; no definite D call. Trimming left V 3 bases short and J 5 bases short, with 14 bases between. Germline V CDR1 and CDR2: DFQATT, SNEGSKA (reference sequence). The CDR3 covers 13 residues. In nucleotides, the CDR3 is TGCAGTGCTAGTTTGCTTCAGCGCCACGAGCAGTACTTC. Translation: CSASLLQRHEQYF.

Comments on this clonotype: A much more abundant neighbour one base away suggests this may be a read error. Because it lacks the conserved phenylalanine or tryptophan at the end, this CDR3 is likely a read error. The rearrangement joins TRBV28 to TRBJ2-5, with a tentative D call TRBD1 (6 bases). V was clipped by 3 bases and J by 5 bases, with 13 bases between them. CDR1 is MDHEN, CDR2 SYDVKM, per germline. The CDR3 covers 14 residues. CDR3 sequence (DNA): TGTGCCAGCAGTTTTACAGGGTATACGGAGACCCAGTACTGC. This gives the protein CASSFTGYTETQYC.

This chain joins TRBV2 and TRBJ1-4; weak D call: TRBD1 (6 bases). Per germline, CDR1 SNHLY and CDR2 FYNNEI. The CDR3 sequence is 16 residues long. The germline V and J ends were trimmed by 8 bases and 0 bases, with 16 bases remaining between them. The CDR3 is CASQNRVIATNEKLFF. As DNA, the CDR3 is TGTGCCAGCCAGAACAGGGTTATTGCAACTAATGAAAAACTGTTTTTT.

This clonotype was observed a single time. The chain employs TRBV3-1 and TRBJ2-2; the D gene is possibly TRBD2 (5 bases). The CDR3 is made up of 16 amino acids. Germline-derived CDR1 and CDR2 are LGHDT and YNNKEL (reference sequence). The V gene lost 2 bases and the J gene lost 0 bases, with 10 bases spanning the gap. The CDR3 DNA sequence: TGTGCCAGCAGCCAATCCGAGGGCGCGAACACCGGGGAGCTGTTTTTT. Protein product: CASSQSEGANTGELFF.

The rearrangement uses TRBV7-9 and TRBJ1-4, with TRBD1 matching 9 bases. CDR3 length: 13 amino acids. The germline V gene has CDR1 SEHNR and CDR2 FQNEAQ (reference sequence). The V segment lost 10 bases and the J segment 7 bases; nucleotides outside the gene matches: 7. The CDR3 DNA follows: TGTGCCACCCCGGGACAGGGTCGTGAAAAACTGTTTTTT. Amino acid sequence: CATPGQGREKLFF.

This clonotype was observed a single time. The chain joins TRBV24-1 to TRBJ2-5; D uncertain. Trimming removed 5 bases at V and 5 bases at J, with 8 bases between. There are 12 residues in the CDR3. Germline V lookup: CDR1 KGHDR, CDR2 SFDVKD. The CDR3 region has the DNA TGTGCCACCAGTGGTGGGTATGAGACCCAGTACTTC. Encoded protein: CATSGGYETQYF.